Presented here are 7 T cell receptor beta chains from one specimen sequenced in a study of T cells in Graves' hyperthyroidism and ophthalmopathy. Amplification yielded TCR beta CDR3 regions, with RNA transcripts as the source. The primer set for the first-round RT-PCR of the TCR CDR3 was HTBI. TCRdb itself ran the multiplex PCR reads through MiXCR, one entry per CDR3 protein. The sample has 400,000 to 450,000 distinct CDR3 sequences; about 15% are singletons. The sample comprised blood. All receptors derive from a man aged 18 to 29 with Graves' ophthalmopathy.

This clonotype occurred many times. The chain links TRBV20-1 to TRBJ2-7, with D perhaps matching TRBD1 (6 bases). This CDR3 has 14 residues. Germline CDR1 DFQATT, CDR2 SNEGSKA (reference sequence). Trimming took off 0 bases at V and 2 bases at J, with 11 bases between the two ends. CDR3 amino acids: CSARELGGPYEQYF. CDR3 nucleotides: TGCAGTGCTAGAGAACTAGGGGGACCCTACGAGCAGTACTTC.

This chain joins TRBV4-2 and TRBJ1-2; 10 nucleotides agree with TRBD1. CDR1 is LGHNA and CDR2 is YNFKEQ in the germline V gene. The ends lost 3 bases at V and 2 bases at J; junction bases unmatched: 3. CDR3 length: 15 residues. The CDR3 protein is CASSHSDRGNYGYTF. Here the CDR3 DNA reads TGTGCCAGCAGCCACTCGGACAGGGGGAACTATGGCTACACCTTC.

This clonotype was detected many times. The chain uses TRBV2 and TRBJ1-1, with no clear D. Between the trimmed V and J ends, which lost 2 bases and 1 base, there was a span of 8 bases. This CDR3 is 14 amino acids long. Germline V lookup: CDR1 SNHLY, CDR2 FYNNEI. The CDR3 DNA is TGTGCCAGCAGTGAAATGTGGCCGAACACTGAAGCTTTCTTT. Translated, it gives CASSEMWPNTEAFF. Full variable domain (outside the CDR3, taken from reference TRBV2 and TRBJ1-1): EPEVTQTPSHQVTQMGQEVILRCVPISNHLYFYWYRQILGQKVEFLVSFYNNEISEKSEIFDDQFSVERPDGSNFTLKIRSTKLEDSAMYFCASSEMWPNTEAFFGQGTRLTVV.

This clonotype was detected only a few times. CDR3 sequence: CSASGTTGKNIQYF. CDR3 DNA: TGCAGTGCTAGCGGGACGACAGGGAAAAACATTCAGTACTTC. V gene TRBV20-1 combines with J gene TRBJ2-4; 7 nucleotides match TRBD1. V gave up 3 bases and J gave up 4 bases; unmatched junction bases: 6. The CDR3 loop spans 14 amino acids. Germline V gene sequence: CDR1 DFQATT, CDR2 SNEGSKA (reference sequence).

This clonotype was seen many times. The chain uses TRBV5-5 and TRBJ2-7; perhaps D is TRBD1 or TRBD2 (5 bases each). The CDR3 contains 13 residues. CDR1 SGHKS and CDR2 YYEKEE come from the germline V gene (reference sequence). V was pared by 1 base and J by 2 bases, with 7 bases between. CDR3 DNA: TGTGCCAGCAGCTTGTGGGACCCCTACGAGCAGTACTTC. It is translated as CASSLWDPYEQYF.

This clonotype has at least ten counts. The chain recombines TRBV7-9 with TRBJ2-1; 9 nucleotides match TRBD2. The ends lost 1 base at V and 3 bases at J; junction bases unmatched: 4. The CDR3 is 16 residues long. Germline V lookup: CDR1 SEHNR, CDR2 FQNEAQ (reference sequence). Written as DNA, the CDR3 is TGTGCCAGCAGCTTAGTGCCTAGCGGGAACTACAATGAGCAGTTCTTC. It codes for CASSLVPSGNYNEQFF.

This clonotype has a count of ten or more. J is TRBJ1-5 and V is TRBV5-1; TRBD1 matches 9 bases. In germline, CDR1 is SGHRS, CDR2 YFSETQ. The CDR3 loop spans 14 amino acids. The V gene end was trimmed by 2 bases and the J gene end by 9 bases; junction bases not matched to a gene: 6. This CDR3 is CASSFGDREGPQHF. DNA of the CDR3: TGCGCCAGCAGCTTCGGGGACAGGGAAGGGCCCCAGCATTTT.